This entry describes one T cell receptor (beta chain). Its antigen is still unknown. No quality values exist for individual bases; no much larger clone is one base distant. Library preparation used the immunoSEQ multiplex PCR assay. TCRdb's version of the immuneACCESS table is confined to in-frame rearrangements and falls short of the full clone set. An unresolved V gene accounts for under half of the shortfall where checked; the remainder is of unknown origin. Here the sample has under 100,000 clones; around 81% occur a single time. The top ten constitute roughly 15% of the sample. The sample originates from a study of radiotherapy plus CTLA-4 blockade in lung cancer (dated by TCRdb to 2017 to 2018). General notes on the study: Among enrolled patients, under 20% had an objective response and around 33% reached disease control. Paper-wide results and their limitations: TCR clones derived from tumors expanded in peripheral blood after treatment with radiotherapy and ipilimumab. The strongest predictors of response were reported to be early dynamic shifts in blood T cell clones along with a rise in serum interferon-beta following radiation.

Focal radiation therapy combined with CTLA-4 blockade (ipilimumab) was tested in patients with chemo-refractory metastatic non-small-cell lung cancer. The TCR was taken from a human donor with non-small cell lung cancer that progressed on radiotherapy plus ipilimumab. The starting material was peripheral blood, obtained from a patient treated with radiotherapy plus ipilimumab.

CDR3 region: CASRPGGTYEKLFF. The nucleotide sequence reads TGTGCCAGCAGGCCAGGAGGGACATATGAAAAACTGTTTTTT. The V and J segments used are TRBV2 and TRBJ1-4; perhaps TRBD1 is the D gene, with 6 bases matching. Including cysteine and phenylalanine, the CDR3 has 14 amino acids. CDR3 DNA is the only sequence kept; it has 42 bases, read in frame from the first base. The germline V gene supplies CDR1 SNHLY and CDR2 FYNNEI. The V end loses 6 bases and the J end loses 6 bases, and a stretch of 14 bases separates them. The reference TRBV2 and TRBJ1-4 proteins fill in what lies around the CDR3, so the full variable domain reads EPEVTQTPSHQVTQMGQEVILRCVPISNHLYFYWYRQILGQKVEFLVSFYNNEISEKSEIFDDQFSVERPDGSNFTLKIRSTKLEDSAMYFCASRPGGTYEKLFFGSGTQLSVL.